Included here is one TCR beta chain sequence, with context. This CDR3 has 11 residues. V gave up 6 bases and J gave up 7 bases, with 13 bases separating them. Germline CDR1 DFQATT, CDR2 SNEGSKA (reference sequence). These data originate in a study of blood T cell repertoires in COVID-19. As for the study in general: Both acute and convalescent COVID-19 samples were obtained from the United States, Italy and Spain. From T cells, B-cell-depleted T cells, or PBMCs came the material, which was cDNA or gDNA.

Authors' processing steps: It was from reference gene primer amplification that nucleated cell counts were estimated. Clones were sequenced by immunoSEQ multiplex PCR, and TCRdb holds only the in-frame ones, with some missing. The V and J calls and clone size come from that table; D and trimming were worked out from the DNA. The sample has hundreds of thousands of clones, roughly 84% seen once; the top ten hold around 3.5%. The chain couples TRBV20-1 to TRBJ2-7; possible D gene TRBD2, 6 bases. The specimen sequenced was peripheral blood. The origin of this receptor is a woman of 80 years or more with acute or convalescent COVID-19. CDR3 in DNA: TGCAGTGCCCAGAATGGAGGGGAGCAGTACTTC. It translates to CSAQNGGEQYF.